A selection of T cell receptor beta chains follows, all from one sample in a study of T cells in Graves' hyperthyroidism and ophthalmopathy. TCRdb analysed the multiplex PCR reads with MiXCR anew, one entry per CDR3 protein. The sample contains 37,000 or so distinct CDR3 sequences, about 47% of which appear only once. Sequenced sample: blood. Receptors were obtained from a man in his forties or fifties with Graves' ophthalmopathy. Both conserved end residues are part of each CDR3. D genes are given only for firm matches. Part of the rows lack a size; the others show once, few, many or a class for expanded clones.

j_call v_call clone_size d_call cdr3_nt cdr3_aa
TRBJ1-3 TRBV5-4 many - TGTGCCAGCAGCCGTGGGAAATCTGGAAACACCATATATTTT CASSRGKSGNTIYF
TRBJ1-3 TRBV12-3/TRBV12-4 many - TGTGCCAGCAGTCTGGGATCCGGGGCCTCTGGAAACACCATATATTTT CASSLGSGASGNTIYF
TRBJ1-2 TRBV19 - - TGTGCCAGTAGTATAGATCACAGGACCGGCTACACCTTC CASSIDHRTGYTF
TRBJ1-5 TRBV20-1 - - TGCAGTGCTTCCAGCGGACACGAGCATTTT CSASSGHEHF
TRBJ1-1 TRBV20-1 few - TGCAGTGCTAGACATCTCGCGGGGGCCTCGAACACTGAAGCTCTCTTT CSARHLAGASNTEALF
TRBJ2-2 TRBV6-5 many TRBD1 TGTGCCAGCAGCCGTGGGACAGGGGGCAGGTCCGGGGAGCTGTTTTTT CASSRGTGGRSGELFF
TRBJ2-7 TRBV7-3 - - TGTGCCAGCAGCCAAAAGGGCAGGGTGTACGAGCAGTACTTC CASSQKGRVYEQYF
TRBJ2-7 TRBV27 many TRBD2 TGTGCCAGCAGTTTATCACGAGCGGGGGTCCCCTACGAGCAGTACTTC CASSLSRAGVPYEQYF
TRBJ2-7 TRBV9 few TRBD2 TGTGCCAGCAGCCCTTCCGGGACTAGCGGCTACGAGCAGTACTTC CASSPSGTSGYEQYF
TRBJ1-5 TRBV19 many - TGTGCCAGTAGTCGTGGGGGGCCCCAGCATTTT CASSRGGPQHF
TRBJ2-5 TRBV19 many - TGTGCCAGTAGTTCCCAGGGGGGTTGGCAAGAGACCCAGTACTTC CASSSQGGWQETQYF
TRBJ2-1 TRBV5-5 - - TGTGCCAGCACCAAGACAGCGACTATTGCAACTAATGAGCAGTTCTTC CASTKTATIATNEQFF
TRBJ1-1 TRBV20-1 - TRBD1 TGCAGTGGGGGGACAGGGGGCTGGGTGAACACTGAAGCTTTCTTT CSGGTGGWVNTEAFF
TRBJ1-3 TRBV19 - - TGTGCCAGTAGTATGGCCACCGGCTTTCTCTCTGGAAACACCATATATTTT CASSMATGFLSGNTIYF
TRBJ2-3 TRBV7-9 many - TGTGCCAGCAGCCGACAAATTTCCGCGGATACGCAGTATTTT CASSRQISADTQYF
TRBJ2-1 TRBV2 medium-sized - TGTGCCATCCGACGGCCTAGTTTGTATGAGCAGTTCTTC CAIRRPSLYEQFF
TRBJ1-1 TRBV29-1 - TRBD1 TGCAGCGTGAGGACAGGAGGGAACACTGAAGCTTTCTTT CSVRTGGNTEAFF
TRBJ2-3 TRBV10-3 many - TGTGCCATCAGTGGGGGGGCCACAGATACGCAGTATTTT CAISGGATDTQYF
TRBJ2-7 TRBV10-3 - - TGTGCCATCAGTTATGAGGGAGCCTACGAGCAGTACTTC CAISYEGAYEQYF
TRBJ2-3 TRBV20-1 many - TGCAGTGCTCGCCTAGTCGGGGGCACAGATACGCAGTATTTT CSARLVGGTDTQYF
TRBJ1-6 TRBV5-5 - TRBD1 TGTGCCAGCAGCTCCGGGACAGGGGATTCACCCCTCCACTTT CASSSGTGDSPLHF
TRBJ2-7 TRBV20-1 - - TGCAGTGCTAGAGGGACCTACGAGCAGTACTTC CSARGTYEQYF
TRBJ2-5 TRBV20-1 - TRBD1 TGCAGTGCTAGAGATCCGGGACAGGGGACTCAGTACTTC CSARDPGQGTQYF
TRBJ1-5 TRBV7-6 - - TGTGCCAGCAGCCAATCGGTAGCGGGGGTTAGCAATCAGCCCCAGCATTTT CASSQSVAGVSNQPQHF
TRBJ2-1 TRBV5-4 many - TGTGCCAGCAGCTTGGGCAGGGAGAATGAGCAGTTCTTC CASSLGRENEQFF
TRBJ1-3 TRBV7-6 many - TGTGCCAGCAGCTCTGGGGGAGGAAACACCATATATTTT CASSSGGGNTIYF
TRBJ2-7 TRBV12-5 - - TGTGCTAGTGGTTTGGTTTCCCACGAGCAGTACTTC CASGLVSHEQYF
TRBJ1-5 TRBV7-9 many TRBD1 TGCGCCAGCAGCTTAGCCCCGGGACAGGGAAATCAGCCCCAGCATTTT CASSLAPGQGNQPQHF
TRBJ2-3 TRBV7-2 medium-sized - TGTGCCAGCAGCTTGTGGAGCACAGATACGCAGTATTTT CASSLWSTDTQYF
TRBJ1-4 TRBV12-3/TRBV12-4 - TRBD1 TGTGCCAGCAGTTTAGCGGCTGGACAGGGAGGTTATGGTAGTGAAAAACTGTTTTTT CASSLAAGQGGYGSEKLFF
TRBJ2-5 TRBV13 - - TGTGCCAGCAGCCGAGGGGTCTGGCAGGAGACCCAGTACTTC CASSRGVWQETQYF
TRBJ2-7 TRBV18 many TRBD1 TGTGCCAGCTCACTATCGGGACAGACCTACGAGCAGTACTTC CASSLSGQTYEQYF
TRBJ2-1 TRBV20-1 once - TGCAGTGCTAGCGGGAGTGCTGAAAATGAGCAGTTCTTC CSASGSAENEQFF
TRBJ2-7 TRBV4-1 many - TGCGCCAGCAGCCCGACAGGCCTCACCTACGAGCAGTACTTC CASSPTGLTYEQYF
TRBJ2-1 TRBV20-1 few - TGCAGTGCTCACCGGATCCCAGATACGCAGTTCTTC CSAHRIPDTQFF
TRBJ2-5 TRBV7-9 once TRBD2 TGCGCCAGCAGCTTAGGTTTACTAGCGGGAGGAGAGACCCAGTACTTC CASSLGLLAGGETQYF
TRBJ1-6 TRBV19 - - TGTGCCAGTAGTAAAGCGGGGTCACCCCTCCACTTT CASSKAGSPLHF
TRBJ2-3 TRBV20-1 many - TGCAGTGCAACCCCTTCGGGAGCTAGCACAGATACGCAGTATTTT CSATPSGASTDTQYF
TRBJ2-7 TRBV20-1 - - TGCAGTGCTAGAGATGAGATGGTCCGGCGGGAGCAGTACTTC CSARDEMVRREQYF
TRBJ2-5 TRBV5-5 - TRBD2 TGTGCCAGCAGCTTCACTAGCGGGGTAGAGACCCAGTACTTC CASSFTSGVETQYF
TRBJ1-2 TRBV20-1 once - TGCAGTGCTAGGGCCCCAACCGCAGATCGGGGCTACACCTTC CSARAPTADRGYTF
TRBJ1-3 TRBV20-1 - TRBD1 TGCAGCGCGGAGGGGACAGGATACACCATATATTTT CSAEGTGYTIYF
TRBJ2-7 TRBV24-1 - TRBD2 TGTGCCACCAGTGATCCCGGGCTAGCGGTCTACGAGCAGTACTTC CATSDPGLAVYEQYF
TRBJ2-5 TRBV25-1 - TRBD2 TGTGCCAGCAGTCTAAGACTAGCGGGAGGGCAAGAGACCCAGTACTTC CASSLRLAGGQETQYF